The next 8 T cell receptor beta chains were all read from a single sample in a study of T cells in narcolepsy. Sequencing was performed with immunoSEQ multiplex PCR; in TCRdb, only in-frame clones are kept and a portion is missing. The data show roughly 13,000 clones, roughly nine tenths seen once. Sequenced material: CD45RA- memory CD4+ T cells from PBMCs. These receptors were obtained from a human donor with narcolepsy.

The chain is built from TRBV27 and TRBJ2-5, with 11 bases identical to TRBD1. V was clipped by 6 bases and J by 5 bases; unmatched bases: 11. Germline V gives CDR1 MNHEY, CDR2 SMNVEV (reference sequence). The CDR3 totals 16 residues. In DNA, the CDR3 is TGTGCCAGCAGGCTCGGACAGGGGGCGCAGAGGGAGACCCAGTACTTC. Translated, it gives CASRLGQGAQRETQYF.

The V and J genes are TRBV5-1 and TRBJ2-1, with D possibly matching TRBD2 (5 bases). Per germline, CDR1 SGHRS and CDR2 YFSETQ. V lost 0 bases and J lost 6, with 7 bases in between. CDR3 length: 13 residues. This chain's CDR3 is CASSLVAGNEQFF. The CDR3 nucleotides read TGCGCCAGCAGCTTGGTGGCGGGCAATGAGCAGTTCTTC.

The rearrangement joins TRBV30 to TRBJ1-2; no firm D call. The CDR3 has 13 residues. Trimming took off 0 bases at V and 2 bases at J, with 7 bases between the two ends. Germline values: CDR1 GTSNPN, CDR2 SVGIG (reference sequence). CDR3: CAWSVSRNYGYTF. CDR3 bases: TGTGCCTGGAGTGTATCCAGGAACTATGGCTACACCTTC.

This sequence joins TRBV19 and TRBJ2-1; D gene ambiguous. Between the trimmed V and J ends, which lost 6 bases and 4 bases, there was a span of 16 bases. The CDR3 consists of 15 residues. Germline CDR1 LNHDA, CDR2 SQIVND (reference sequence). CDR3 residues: CASSSSPNGYNEQFF. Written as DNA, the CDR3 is TGTGCCAGTAGCTCCTCCCCCAACGGGTACAATGAGCAGTTCTTC.

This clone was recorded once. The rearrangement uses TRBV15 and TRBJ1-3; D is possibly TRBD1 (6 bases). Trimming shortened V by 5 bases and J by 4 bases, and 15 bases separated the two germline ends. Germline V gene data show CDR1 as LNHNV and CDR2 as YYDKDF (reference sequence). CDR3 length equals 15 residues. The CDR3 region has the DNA TGTGCCACCAGCTTGGACAGAGGGAGCGGAAACACCATATATTTT. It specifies CATSLDRGSGNTIYF.

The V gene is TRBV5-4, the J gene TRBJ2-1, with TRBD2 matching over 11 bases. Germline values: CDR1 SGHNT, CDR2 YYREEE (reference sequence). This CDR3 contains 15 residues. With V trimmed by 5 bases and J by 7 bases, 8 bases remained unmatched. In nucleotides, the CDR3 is TGTGCCAGCAGTCCTCTAGCGGGAGGAGGTAATGAGCAGTTCTTC. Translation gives CASSPLAGGGNEQFF.

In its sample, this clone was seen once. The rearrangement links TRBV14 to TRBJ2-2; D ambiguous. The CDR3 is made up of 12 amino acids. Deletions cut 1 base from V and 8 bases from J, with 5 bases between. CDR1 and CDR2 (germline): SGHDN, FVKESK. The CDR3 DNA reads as TGTGCCAGCAGCCAAGTCCGGGGGGAGCTGTTTTTT. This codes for CASSQVRGELFF.

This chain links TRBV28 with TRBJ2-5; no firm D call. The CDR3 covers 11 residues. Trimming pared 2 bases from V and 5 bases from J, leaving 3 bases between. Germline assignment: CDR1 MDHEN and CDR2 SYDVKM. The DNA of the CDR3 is TGTGCCAGCAGTTTACGGGAGACCCAGTACTTC. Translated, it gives CASSLRETQYF.